What follows describes a single TCR beta chain. Its antigen remains unknown. Clones were read by immunoSEQ multiplex PCR, and TCRdb kept only the in-frame ones, dropping some. The table has around 130,000 clones, about 90% seen once. This entry is derived from a study of cytomegalovirus exposure and HLA in healthy donors. Study results and limitations: Confirmation was obtained in vitro that a few CMV-associated chains are specific for CMV antigens.

While the first cohort had around 700 subjects, the donors belonged to the separate validation cohort of 100 to 150 subjects. Unmatched junction bases numbered 5, after V lost 2 bases and J lost 10 bases. The CDR3 totals 13 residues. The V gene's germline CDR1 is SSHAT and CDR2 FNYEAQ (reference sequence). The receptor's source is a man between 25 and 39 years old in good health and CMV-seronegative. The J gene is TRBJ2-1, the V gene TRBV7-7; 7 bases map to TRBD2. The sequencing sample was made of PBMCs. In nucleotides, the CDR3 is TGTGCCAGCAGCTTAAACGCAGCGGGGGAGCAGTTCTTC. Its translation: CASSLNAAGEQFF.